Below, 13 T cell receptor beta chains from the same sample are listed, as sequenced in a study of T cell clonality in common variable immunodeficiency. Measured with immunoSEQ multiplex PCR; TCRdb has only the in-frame clones, and not every one. This sample includes about 39,000 clones with no singletons; its ten biggest clones take up roughly 1.4%. The sequencing sample was made of peripheral blood mononuclear cells. The source is a person between 18 and 75 years old in good health.

In its sample, this clone was seen many times. Read sequence stops 3 residues before the CDR3 end, and the germline J gene provides the missing end. The chain recombines TRBV19 with TRBJ1-2; 8 bases fit TRBD1. The CDR3 is 18 residues long. Trimming at V came to 7 bases and at J to 5 bases, leaving 21 bases not matched to a gene. Germline CDR1 reads LNHDA; CDR2 reads SQIVND (reference sequence). The part of the CDR3 DNA that was read is TGTGCCAGTACGAGCGACAGGGGCGACCTTGTGCCCTATTATGGC. Residues: CASTSDRGDLVPYYG. The entire CDR3 protein is CASTSDRGDLVPYYGYTF.

This clone was picked up many times. The read stops 3 residues short of the end of the CDR3; the missing end is completed from the germline J gene. The chain combines TRBV19 with TRBJ1-5; the D gene is possibly TRBD1 (6 bases). Trimming left V 3 bases short and J 7 bases short, with 19 bases between. This CDR3 comprises 16 residues. Germline lookup yields CDR1 LNHDA and CDR2 SQIVND (reference sequence). The CDR3 DNA, read in part, is TGTGCCAGTAGTATCTTGGGAACAGGGATGGGGCAGCCC. Translated, it gives CASSILGTGMGQP. The whole CDR3 reads CASSILGTGMGQPQHF.

Many counts were recorded for this clone. Read coverage stops 3 residues before the CDR3 terminus; the germline J gene supplies the remainder. This chain connects TRBV19 to TRBJ2-7; 9 nucleotides match TRBD2. CDR3 length: 18 residues. V shed 8 bases and J 0 bases; nucleotides not matched to a gene: 17. CDR1 LNHDA and CDR2 SQIVND come from the germline V gene (reference sequence). CDR3 in amino acids: CASSVGVSSGIYSYEQYF. The sequenced CDR3 bases are TGTGCCAGTTCAGTGGGGGTGTCTAGCGGGATCTACTCCTACGAG.

This clone has at least ten counts. Read data end 3 residues before the CDR3 end; the end is taken from the germline J gene. The chain couples TRBV20-1 to TRBJ2-5; tentatively, D is TRBD1 (6 bases). Germline V gene sequence: CDR1 DFQATT, CDR2 SNEGSKA (reference sequence). The CDR3 extends over 16 amino acids. The V end lost 3 bases, the J end lost 1 base, and 18 bases lay between the germline ends. This CDR3 is CSASIPQGNFQETQYF. CDR3 DNA (partial): TGCAGTGCTAGCATACCACAGGGCAACTTCCAAGAGACC.

At least ten counts were recorded for this clone. Read sequence stops 3 residues before the CDR3 end, and the germline J gene provides the missing end. The chain is built from TRBV11-2 and TRBJ2-5; 8 positions match TRBD2. V was pared by 2 bases and J by 5 bases, with 7 bases of the junction left unmatched. CDR1 and CDR2 from the germline V gene are SGHAT and FQNNGV. The CDR3 totals 15 residues. Incomplete CDR3 DNA: TGTGCCAGCAGCTTATCGCGGGAGGAGTGGGAGACC. It codes for CASSLSREEWET. The CDR3, in full, reads CASSLSREEWETQYF.

Many counts were recorded for this clone. Partial CDR3 DNA: TGTGCCAGTAGCGACACCGGGACAGGGGCCTCTGGGGCCAACGTC. It yields the protein CASSDTGTGASGANV. The CDR3, in full, reads CASSDTGTGASGANVLTF. The V call is TRBV19, the J call TRBJ2-6, with 10 positions matching TRBD1. The CDR3 goes on 3 residues after the read ends, and that part is filled in from the germline J gene. CDR3 length: 18 residues. Germline V lookup: CDR1 LNHDA, CDR2 SQIVND (reference sequence). V gave up 6 bases and J gave up 0 bases; unmatched junction bases: 8.

This clone occurred many times. From the germline J gene comes the end of the CDR3, since the read stops 3 residues before it. V gene TRBV18 combines with J gene TRBJ1-4, with D possibly being TRBD1 (5 bases). The V end was cut by 6 bases, the J end by 2 bases, with 13 bases between. Germline CDR1 reads KGHSH; CDR2 reads LQKENI. This CDR3 is 15 amino acids long. The CDR3 loop is CASSQTRGTNEKLFF. The covered CDR3 bases are TGTGCCAGCTCTCAGACCCGGGGGACTAATGAAAAA.

Comments on this clone: Read data end 3 residues before the CDR3 end; the end is taken from the germline J gene. The chain employs TRBV19 and TRBJ1-5; 8 bases fit TRBD1. Germline-derived CDR1 and CDR2 are LNHDA and SQIVND (reference sequence). The CDR3 is 19 residues long. The V and J ends lost 1 base and 5 bases, in that order; junction bases with no gene match: 16. CDR3 DNA (partial): TGTGCCAGTAGTATAGTTCGGACAGGGCCGATCGTAGGTGATCAGCCC. Translated, it gives CASSIVRTGPIVGDQP. The CDR3 reads in full as CASSIVRTGPIVGDQPQHF.

This clone has at least ten counts. The read is 3 residues too short to cover the CDR3 end, so that end is filled in from the germline J gene. The chain couples TRBV28 to TRBJ2-3; 10 bases align to TRBD2. V dropped 3 bases and J dropped 4; count of bases not matched to a gene: 13. This CDR3 has 18 amino acids. Germline lookup yields CDR1 MDHEN and CDR2 SYDVKM. CDR3 bases read: TGTGCCAGCAGTTTTCGCCCCCCTAGCGGGAGAGCGGCAGATACG. Translation gives CASSFRPPSGRAADT. The full CDR3 protein is CASSFRPPSGRAADTQYF.

This clone was detected many times. The read comes to an end 3 residues before the CDR3 does, leaving the germline J gene to fill in the end. The chain uses TRBV20-1 and TRBJ2-7; 11 bases line up with TRBD2. V lost 2 bases to trimming and J lost 2 bases; unmatched junction nucleotides: 5. Germline V gene sequence: CDR1 DFQATT, CDR2 SNEGSKA (reference sequence). The CDR3 loop spans 15 amino acids. The CDR3: CSARLGTSGPYEQYF. CDR3 DNA, as far as it was read: TGCAGTGCTAGACTCGGGACTAGCGGTCCCTACGAG.

This clone was recorded at least ten times. The read ends 3 residues shy of where the CDR3 ends; the end is completed using the germline J gene. The V and J genes are TRBV28 and TRBJ1-6, with D possibly TRBD1 on 5 matching bases. V was clipped by 4 bases and J by 9 bases, with 13 bases between them. Germline CDR1 MDHEN, CDR2 SYDVKM. The CDR3 length is 14 residues. CDR3 DNA, as far as it was read: TGTGCCAGCAGTTCCGGGCGGGGGGGTTCACCC. This encodes CASSSGRGGSP. The whole CDR3 reads CASSSGRGGSPLHF.

Points on this clone: The CDR3 is cut off 3 residues early in the read; its end comes from the germline J gene. The gene calls are TRBV18 and TRBJ1-2, with unresolved D. Per the germline V gene, CDR1 is KGHSH and CDR2 is LQKENI. The CDR3 loop spans 16 amino acids. The CDR3 sequence is CASSPKTSGSYNDYTF. Incomplete CDR3 DNA: TGTGCCAGCTCACCAAAGACTAGCGGGAGTTACAATGAC.

Many counts were recorded for this clone. The read ends 3 residues before the CDR3 terminus; that terminus is restored from the germline J gene. The chain is built from TRBV6-2 or TRBV6-3 and TRBJ2-3; D is unclear. Trimming cost V 7 bases and J 1 base, with 12 bases left between them. This CDR3 is built from 14 residues. Germline V gene lookup returns CDR1 MNHEY and CDR2 SVGEGT. CDR3 loop: CASTTGPRTDTQYF. Incomplete CDR3 DNA: TGTGCCAGCACTACTGGGCCCCGCACAGATACG.